The 5 T cell receptor beta chains in this list originate from one sample, sequenced in a study of T-cell memory formation after mild COVID-19. MiXCR, applied by TCRdb to the 5' RACE reads, yields one record per CDR3 protein. The table shows hundreds of thousands of distinct CDR3 sequences, with over 25% occurring only once. The source material was PBMCs or a T cell subset sorted from them (not recorded which). These receptor sequences come from an adult woman who had mild COVID-19 (a few samples of this study predate the infection). Cell type and time point are not known.

The chain combines TRBV4-2 with TRBJ1-4; no reliable D call. The CDR3 has 14 residues. The germline CDR1 and CDR2 sequences are LGHNA and YNFKEQ. V was trimmed by 0 bases and J by 6 bases, leaving 8 bases between them. DNA of the CDR3: TGTGCCAGCAGCCAAGAGGACTTCTATGAAAAACTGTTTTTT. It specifies CASSQEDFYEKLFF.

This clonotype was observed a few times. The V and J genes are TRBV5-1 and TRBJ2-3; tentative D call: TRBD1 (6 bases). CDR3 size: 15 residues. Trimming left V 5 bases short and J 3 bases short, with 16 bases between. Germline CDR1 and CDR2: SGHRS and YFSETQ. The CDR3 region is CASRPETGLTDTQYF. The CDR3 nucleotides read TGCGCCAGCAGACCTGAGACAGGCCTGACAGATACGCAGTATTTT.

The chain combines TRBV12-3 or TRBV12-4 with TRBJ2-1; 9 bases line up with TRBD1. The CDR3 is 15 residues long. The V gene end was trimmed by 6 bases and the J gene end by 4 bases; junction bases not matched to a gene: 7. In DNA form, the CDR3 reads TGTGCCAGCAGGACCCACAGGGGGCTATACAATGAGCAGTTCTTC. Amino acid sequence: CASRTHRGLYNEQFF.

The chain carries TRBV2 and TRBJ2-3; weak D call: TRBD2 (5 bases). Trimming shortened V by 5 bases and J by 4 bases, and 10 bases separated the two germline ends. The CDR3 spans 13 residues. Looked up from germline, CDR1 is SNHLY and CDR2 is FYNNEI. CDR3 sequence: CASSLQAADTQYF. The DNA for the CDR3 is TGTGCCAGCAGTCTCCAAGCGGCAGATACGCAGTATTTT.

The chain is built from TRBV7-9 and TRBJ2-3; the D gene is possibly TRBD1 (5 bases). This CDR3 region has 11 residues. The V and J ends lost 1 base and 10 bases respectively, with 6 bases between them. Germline assignment: CDR1 SEHNR and CDR2 FQNEAQ (reference sequence). The CDR3 loop is CASSLDRSQYF. CDR3 in DNA: TGTGCCAGCAGCTTAGACAGGTCGCAGTATTTT.